The present T cell receptor beta chain was sequenced within a study of tumor-infiltrating lymphocytes in primary liver carcinoma. The CDR3 has 17 amino acids. The germline CDR1 and CDR2 sequences are SGHNT and YENEEA. Concerning this clonotype: The junction differs from germline at one of its ends, possibly a read error.

Between roughly 20 and 30 mg of unsorted bulk tissue served as the source from which RNA and DNA were co-extracted. A primer matching the constant region was used to make TCR beta cDNA from approximately 500 ng of total RNA. Libraries of TCR beta came from three nested multiplex PCR rounds with slightly modified ARM-PCR. Forward primers for TRBV1-TRBV30 and a C-beta reverse primer served the first two PCR rounds, at 10 cycles each. TCRdb redid the calling of the multiplex PCR reads with MiXCR, one entry per CDR3 protein. This sample carries over 100,000 distinct CDR3 sequences, about two thirds of them seen once, and the ten largest clones take 8.1%.

Material: tumor-adjacent normal liver tissue. The chain has TRBV11-3 and TRBJ2-1, with D possibly matching TRBD2 (7 bases). The sequence was collected from a woman aged 60-70 years with primary liver carcinoma and hepatitis B virus infection. DNA for the CDR3: TGTGCCATCAGCTCCCGGGGGGCGCGGATCATGGGCAATGAGCGGTTCTTC. This gives the protein CAISSRGARIMGNERFF.